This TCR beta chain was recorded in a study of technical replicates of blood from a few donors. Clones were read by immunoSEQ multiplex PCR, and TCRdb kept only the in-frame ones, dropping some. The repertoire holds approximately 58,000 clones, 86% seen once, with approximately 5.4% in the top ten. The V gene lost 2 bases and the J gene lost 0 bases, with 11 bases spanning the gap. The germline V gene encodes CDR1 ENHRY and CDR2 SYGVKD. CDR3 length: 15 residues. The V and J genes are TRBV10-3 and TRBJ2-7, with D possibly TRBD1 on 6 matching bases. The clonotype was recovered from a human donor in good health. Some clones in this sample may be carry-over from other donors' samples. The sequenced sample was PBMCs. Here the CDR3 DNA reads TGTGCCATCAGTGAGGCGGTAGGGGGCTCCTACGAGCAGTACTTC. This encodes CAISEAVGGSYEQYF.